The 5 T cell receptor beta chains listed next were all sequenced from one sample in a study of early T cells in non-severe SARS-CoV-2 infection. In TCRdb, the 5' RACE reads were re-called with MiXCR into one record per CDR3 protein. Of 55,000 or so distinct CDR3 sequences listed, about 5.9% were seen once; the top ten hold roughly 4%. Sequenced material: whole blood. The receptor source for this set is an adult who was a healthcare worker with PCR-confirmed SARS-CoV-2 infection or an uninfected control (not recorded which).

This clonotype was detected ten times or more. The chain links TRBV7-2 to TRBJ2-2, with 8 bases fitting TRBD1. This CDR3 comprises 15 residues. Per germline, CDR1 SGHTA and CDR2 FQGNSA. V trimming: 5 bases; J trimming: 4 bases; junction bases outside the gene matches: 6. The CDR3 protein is CASSPDRGTTGELFF. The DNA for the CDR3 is TGTGCCAGCAGCCCTGACAGGGGAACCACCGGGGAGCTGTTTTTT. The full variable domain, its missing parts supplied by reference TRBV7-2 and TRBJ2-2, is GAGVSQSPSNKVTEKGKDVELRCDPISGHTALYWYRQSLGQGLEFLIYFQGNSAPDKSGLPSDRFSAERTGGSVSTLTIQRTQQEDSAVYLCASSPDRGTTGELFFGEGSRLTVL.

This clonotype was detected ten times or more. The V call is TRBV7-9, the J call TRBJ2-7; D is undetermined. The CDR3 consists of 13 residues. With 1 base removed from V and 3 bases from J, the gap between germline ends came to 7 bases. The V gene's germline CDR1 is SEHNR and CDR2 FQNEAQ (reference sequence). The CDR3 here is CASSLGVRYEQYF. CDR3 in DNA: TGTGCCAGCAGCTTAGGGGTCCGCTACGAGCAGTACTTC.

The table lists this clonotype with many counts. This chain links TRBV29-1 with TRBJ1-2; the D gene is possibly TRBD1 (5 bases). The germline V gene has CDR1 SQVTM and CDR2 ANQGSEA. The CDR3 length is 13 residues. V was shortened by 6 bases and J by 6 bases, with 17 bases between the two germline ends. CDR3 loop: CSVMGPDKNGYTF. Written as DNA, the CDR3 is TGCAGCGTCATGGGCCCGGACAAAAATGGCTACACCTTC.

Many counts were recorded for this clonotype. CDR3 nucleotide sequence: TGTGCCAGCAGCGGGGATCGCGGAAACACCATATATTTT. Translation gives CASSGDRGNTIYF. This rearrangement joins TRBV9 to TRBJ1-3; unclear D gene. The CDR3 runs 13 residues. Between the trimmed V and J ends, which lost 3 bases and 4 bases, there was a span of 8 bases. Per germline, CDR1 SGDLS and CDR2 YYNGEE.

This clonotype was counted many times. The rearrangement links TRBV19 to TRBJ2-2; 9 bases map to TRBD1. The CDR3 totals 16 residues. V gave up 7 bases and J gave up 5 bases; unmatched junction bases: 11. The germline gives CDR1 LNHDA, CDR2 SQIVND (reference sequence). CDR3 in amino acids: CASTRTGGPYTGELFF. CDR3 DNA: TGTGCCAGTACTCGTACAGGGGGCCCTTATACCGGGGAGCTGTTTTTT.